This TCR beta chain was identified in a study of T cell responses to AZD1222 COVID-19 vaccine. Sequencing was performed with immunoSEQ multiplex PCR; in TCRdb, only in-frame clones are kept and a portion is missing. The data hold some 150,000 clones, with more than 85% observed a single time. With respect to this clone: Its antigen remains unknown.

J was trimmed by 3 bases and V by 2 bases; bases with no gene match: 0. CDR1 is MNHEY and CDR2 is SVGAGI in the germline V gene. The CDR3 consists of 13 residues. Study-wide results and caveats: Regions left unmutated in variants are reportedly the target of nearly half of spike-specific TCRs. Along spike, vaccine-associated CD4 TCRs were found throughout, with dominance at 160-218 and 743-854.

Here the sequenced sample was peripheral blood, taken on day 0 of MenACWY control vaccination. V and J are TRBV6-5 and TRBJ2-5, with TRBD1 matching 7 bases. The source is an adult in good health. CDR3 in DNA: TGTGCCAGCAGTTACACAGGGGAAGAGACCCAGTACTTC. It is translated as CASSYTGEETQYF.